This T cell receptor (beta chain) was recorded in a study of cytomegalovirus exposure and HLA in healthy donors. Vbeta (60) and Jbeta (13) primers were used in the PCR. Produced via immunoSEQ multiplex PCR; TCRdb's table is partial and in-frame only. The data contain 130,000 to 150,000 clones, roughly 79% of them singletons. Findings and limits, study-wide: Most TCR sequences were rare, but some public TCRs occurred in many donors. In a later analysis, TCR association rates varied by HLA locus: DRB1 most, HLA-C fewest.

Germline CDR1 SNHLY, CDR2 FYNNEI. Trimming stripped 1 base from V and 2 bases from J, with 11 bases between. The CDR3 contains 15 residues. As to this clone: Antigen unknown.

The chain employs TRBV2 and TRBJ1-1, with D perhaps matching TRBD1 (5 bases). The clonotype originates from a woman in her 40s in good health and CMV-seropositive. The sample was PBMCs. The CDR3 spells CASSEEATANTEAFF. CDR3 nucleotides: TGTGCCAGCAGTGAAGAGGCGACAGCAAACACTGAAGCTTTCTTT.